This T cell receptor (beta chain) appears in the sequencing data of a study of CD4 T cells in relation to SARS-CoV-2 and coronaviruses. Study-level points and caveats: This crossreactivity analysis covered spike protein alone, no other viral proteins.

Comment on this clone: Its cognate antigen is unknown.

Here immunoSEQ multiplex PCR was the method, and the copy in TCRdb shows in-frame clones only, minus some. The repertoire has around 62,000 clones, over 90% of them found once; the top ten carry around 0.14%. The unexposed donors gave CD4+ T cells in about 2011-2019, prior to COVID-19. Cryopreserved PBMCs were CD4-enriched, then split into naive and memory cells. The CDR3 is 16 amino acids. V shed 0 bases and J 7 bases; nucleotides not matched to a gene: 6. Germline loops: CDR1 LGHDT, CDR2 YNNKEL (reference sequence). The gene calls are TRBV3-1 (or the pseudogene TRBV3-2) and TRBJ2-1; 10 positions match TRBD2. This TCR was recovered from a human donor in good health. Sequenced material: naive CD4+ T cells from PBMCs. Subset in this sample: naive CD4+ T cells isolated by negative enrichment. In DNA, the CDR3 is TGTGCCAGCAGCCAAGATTTGAGCGGGAGGGTTAATGAGCAGTTCTTC. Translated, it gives CASSQDLSGRVNEQFF.